This T cell receptor beta chain was sequenced for a study of T cell responses to AZD1222 COVID-19 vaccine. About this clone: The antigen remains unidentified.

Generated by immunoSEQ multiplex PCR, the TCRdb table keeps only in-frame clones and is missing some. The table includes roughly 90,000 clones, roughly 90% detected once. Study-wide results and limits: Regions left unmutated in variants are reportedly the target of nearly half of spike-specific TCRs. Sampled repertoires all dated from after the peak T cell response. A mostly white British donor set with more females was recruited, and clonal diversity was possibly underestimated. There were vaccine-associated CD4 TCRs across spike, dominant at 160-218 and 743-854.

The sequencing here drew on peripheral blood, taken 28 days after the second AZD1222 dose. The receptor was derived from an adult who received the AZD1222 COVID-19 vaccine.

This CDR3 is CASSLGDRVEQFF. The CDR3 DNA follows: TGTGCCAGCAGCTTAGGCGACAGGGTTGAGCAGTTCTTC. The rearrangement uses TRBV7-6 and TRBJ2-1, with TRBD1 matching 7 bases. Looked up from germline, CDR1 is SGHVS and CDR2 is FNYEAQ. V gave up 1 base and J gave up 9 bases; unmatched junction bases: 3. This CDR3 region has 13 residues.